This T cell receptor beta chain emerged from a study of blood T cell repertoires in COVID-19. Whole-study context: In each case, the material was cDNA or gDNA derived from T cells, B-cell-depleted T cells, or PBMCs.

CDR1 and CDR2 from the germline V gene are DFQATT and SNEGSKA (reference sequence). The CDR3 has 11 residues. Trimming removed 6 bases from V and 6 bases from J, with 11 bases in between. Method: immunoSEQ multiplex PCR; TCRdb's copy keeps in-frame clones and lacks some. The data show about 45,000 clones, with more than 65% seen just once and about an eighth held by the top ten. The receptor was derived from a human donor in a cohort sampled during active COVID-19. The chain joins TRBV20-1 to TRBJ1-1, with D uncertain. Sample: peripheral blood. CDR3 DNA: TGCAGTGCAGCCCGAAGCGCTGAAGCTTTCTTT. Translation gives CSAARSAEAFF.